This T cell receptor (beta chain) comes out of a study of shared clonotypes between healthy human individuals. About the research overall: A couple of female and a few male donors aged 18 to 49 were enrolled. Overall study findings and caveats: Clonotype sharing among donors was expected to depend on sequencing depth. Naive subsets tended to show greater estimated richness than memory subsets.

On this clone: Its specificity is unknown.

The germline CDR1 and CDR2 sequences are SGHRS and YFSETQ. The V segment lost 4 bases and the J segment 5 bases; nucleotides outside the gene matches: 7. The CDR3 sequence is 15 residues long. Assay execution took place at the deep level. Measured with immunoSEQ multiplex PCR; TCRdb has only the in-frame clones, and not every one. The sample consists of approximately 350,000 clones, about 74% of them appearing once. The chain couples TRBV5-1 to TRBJ2-1, with TRBD2 identical over 9 bases. The receptor's source is a man aged 25-40 years in good health. Sequencing input: memory CD4+ T cells sorted from blood. Documented subset: CD45RA-negative fraction. The CDR3 nucleotides are TGCGCCAGCAGCCAAGTGCGGGAGGGCGACAATGAGCAGTTCTTC. It specifies CASSQVREGDNEQFF. Full variable domain (remainder filled in from reference TRBV5-1 and TRBJ2-1): KAGVTQTPRYLIKTRGQQVTLSCSPISGHRSVSWYQQTPGQGLQFLFEYFSETQRNKGNFPGRFSGRQFSNSRSEMNVSTLELGDSALYLCASSQVREGDNEQFFGPGTRLTVL.